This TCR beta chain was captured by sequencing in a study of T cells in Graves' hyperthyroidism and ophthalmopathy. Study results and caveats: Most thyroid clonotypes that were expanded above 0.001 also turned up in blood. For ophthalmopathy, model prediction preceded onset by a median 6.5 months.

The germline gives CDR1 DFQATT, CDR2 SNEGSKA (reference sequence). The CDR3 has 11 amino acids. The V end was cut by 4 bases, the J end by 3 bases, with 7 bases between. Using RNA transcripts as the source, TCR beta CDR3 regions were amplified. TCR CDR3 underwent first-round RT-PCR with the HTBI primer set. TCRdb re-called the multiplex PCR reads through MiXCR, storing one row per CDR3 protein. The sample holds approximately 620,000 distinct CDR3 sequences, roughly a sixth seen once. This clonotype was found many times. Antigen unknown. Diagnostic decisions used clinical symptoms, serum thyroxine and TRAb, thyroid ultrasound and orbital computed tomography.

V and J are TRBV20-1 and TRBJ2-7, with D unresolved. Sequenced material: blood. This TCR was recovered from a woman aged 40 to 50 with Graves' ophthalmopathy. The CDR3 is CSAKDNYEQYF. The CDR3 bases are TGCAGTGCTAAAGACAACTACGAGCAGTACTTC.